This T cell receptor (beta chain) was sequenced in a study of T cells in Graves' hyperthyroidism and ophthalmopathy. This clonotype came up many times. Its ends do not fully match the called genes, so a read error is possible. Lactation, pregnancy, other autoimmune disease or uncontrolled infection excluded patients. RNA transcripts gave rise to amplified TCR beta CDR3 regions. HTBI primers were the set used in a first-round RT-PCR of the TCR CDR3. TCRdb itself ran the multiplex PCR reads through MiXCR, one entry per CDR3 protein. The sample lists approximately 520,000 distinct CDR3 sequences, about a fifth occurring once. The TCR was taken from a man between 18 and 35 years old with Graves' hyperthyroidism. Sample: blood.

CDR3 nucleotide sequence: TGCAGCGCCAGACGGTCAGGGAACGCTGAAGCTTTCTTT. Translating gives CSARRSGNAEAFF. V is TRBV29-1 and J is TRBJ1-1, with D perhaps TRBD1 (5 bases). Germline loops: CDR1 SQVTM, CDR2 ANQGSEA. This CDR3 is built from 13 residues.